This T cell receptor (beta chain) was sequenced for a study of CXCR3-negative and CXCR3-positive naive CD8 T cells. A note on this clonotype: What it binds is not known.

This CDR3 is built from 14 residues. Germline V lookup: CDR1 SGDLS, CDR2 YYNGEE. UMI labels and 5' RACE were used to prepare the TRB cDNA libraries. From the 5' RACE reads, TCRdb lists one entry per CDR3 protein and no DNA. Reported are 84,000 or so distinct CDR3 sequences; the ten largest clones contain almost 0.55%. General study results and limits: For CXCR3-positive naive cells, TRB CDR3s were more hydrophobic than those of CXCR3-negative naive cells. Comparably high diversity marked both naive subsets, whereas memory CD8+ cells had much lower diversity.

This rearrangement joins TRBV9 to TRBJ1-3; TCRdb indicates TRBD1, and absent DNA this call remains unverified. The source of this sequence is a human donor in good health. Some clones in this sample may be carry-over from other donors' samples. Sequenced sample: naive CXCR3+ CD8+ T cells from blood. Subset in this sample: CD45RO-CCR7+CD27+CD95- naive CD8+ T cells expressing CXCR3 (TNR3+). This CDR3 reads CASSEGARGNTIYF.